These T cell receptor beta chains were read from a single sample in a study of OX40 agonist ivuxolimab in advanced cancers. Libraries were prepared by immunoSEQ multiplex PCR; TCRdb keeps only in-frame clonotypes and omits some of them. The top ten clones hold under 0.25% of a sample with about 76,000 clones, 89% of them seen once. This specimen consisted of CD4+ or CD8+ T cells sorted from blood, obtained in a trial of the OX40 agonist ivuxolimab. Receptor source: an adult with an advanced solid tumor such as melanoma, head and neck, liver or kidney cancer. The CDR3 runs from the conserved cysteine through the conserved F or W. A D gene is named only where the DNA matches it firmly.

>TRBJ2-1|TRBD2|TRBV5-1
TGCGCCAGCAGCTTGGCGATAGCGGGAGCTGAGCAGTTCTTC
CASSLAIAGAEQFF
>TRBJ1-6|.|TRBV5-1
TGCGCCAGCAGCCCTCAGGGGCCTGGCTCACCCCTCCACTTT
CASSPQGPGSPLHF
>TRBJ2-3|TRBD2|TRBV27
TGTGCCAGCCGAAGGTGGGAGGGAGATACGCAGTATTTT
CASRRWEGDTQYF
>TRBJ2-3|TRBD2|TRBV7-2
TGTGCCAGCAGCCCCGATAGCGGGAGGGCAGATACGCAGTATTTT
CASSPDSGRADTQYF
>TRBJ2-2|TRBD1|TRBV5-1
TGCGCCAGCAGCTTCGGGACAGGTGGAACCGGGGAGCTGTTTTTT
CASSFGTGGTGELFF
>TRBJ1-3|.|TRBV7-2
TGTGCCAGCAGCTCCGGGCGGCCAGGGGGAAACACCATATATTTT
CASSSGRPGGNTIYF
>TRBJ1-1|TRBD1|TRBV30
TGTGCCTGGAGGGGACAGGGGGGTGAAGCTTTCTTT
CAWRGQGGEAFF
>TRBJ2-7|.|TRBV25-1
TGTGCCAGCAGTCCGTACCGGCTCAGCTCCTACGAGCAGTACTTC
CASSPYRLSSYEQYF
>TRBJ2-7|TRBD2|TRBV6-5
TGTGCCAGCAGGGCGGGAGTCTACGAGCAGTACTTC
CASRAGVYEQYF
>TRBJ2-1|.|TRBV5-5
TGTGCCAGCAGCTATACCGGGACCCTGGGGTCCTACAATGAGCAGTTCTTC
CASSYTGTLGSYNEQFF
>TRBJ1-3|.|TRBV5-1
TGCGCCAGCAGCTCCACCCTAGGGAGCAGCTCTGGAAACACCATATATTTT
CASSSTLGSSSGNTIYF
>TRBJ2-1|TRBD2|TRBV4-1
TGCGCCAGCAGCCAGGGACTAGCGGACCGGGACAATGAGCAGTTCTTC
CASSQGLADRDNEQFF